This T cell receptor (beta chain) was observed in a study of T cells after yellow fever vaccination. Overall study context: Libraries from low-cell-number fractions were prepared with the SMART-Seq v4 Ultra Low Input RNA kit. Study findings and constraints: Once the booster was given, most primary-vaccination clones reappeared, at approximately 97% for CD4 and around 90% for CD8. Clonotypes shared by both compartments, CD4 and CD8, made up a small share.

They built TCR cDNA with 5'RACE template switching, a step that put in a universal primer site and UMIs. TCRdb re-analysed the 5' RACE reads in MiXCR, keeping a single row per CDR3 protein. The top ten hold 0.5% to 0.6% of the sample, which has 250,000 to 300,000 distinct CDR3 sequences, roughly 13% seen once. The CDR3 runs 11 residues. Trimming took 7 bases from V and 8 from J, leaving 12 bases between them. Germline V CDR1 and CDR2: LNHDA, SQIVND (reference sequence). This clonotype was detected many times. Its matching antigen is unknown. The clonotype was recovered from a man between 25 and 39 years old who received the YFV17D yellow fever vaccine. This chain uses TRBV19 with TRBJ2-7; D is unresolved. The sample in question was CD4+ T cells sorted from PBMCs, obtained 45 days after the yellow fever booster vaccination. The CDR3 is CASTWMQKQYF. DNA of the CDR3: TGTGCCAGTACCTGGATGCAGAAGCAGTACTTC.